This T cell receptor (beta chain) is drawn from a study of early T cells in non-severe SARS-CoV-2 infection. Trimming cost V 9 bases and J 4 bases, with 15 bases left between them. The CDR3 loop spans 13 amino acids. This clonotype occurred a few times. Individual cDNA molecules were tagged with unique molecular identifiers, the study reported. TCRdb analysed the 5' RACE reads with MiXCR anew, one entry per CDR3 protein. Of tens of thousands of distinct CDR3 sequences listed, roughly 13% were seen once; the top ten hold approximately 4.8%. The chain is built from TRBV12-3 or TRBV12-4 and TRBJ1-2; TRBD1 might be the D (5 bases). This receptor was taken from an adult who was a healthcare worker with PCR-confirmed SARS-CoV-2 infection or an uninfected control (not recorded which). Material: whole blood. The CDR3 DNA follows: TGTGCCAGTCTTCTCGGGGGAGGCTATGGCTACACCTTC. It yields the protein CASLLGGGYGYTF.